This TCR beta chain was recorded in a study of cytomegalovirus exposure and HLA in healthy donors. Overall study results and limits: In vitro work confirmed that a few CMV-associated chains recognize CMV antigens. The tendency of first-cohort TCR clusters to co-occur in the 100 to 150 validation repertoires emerged from a later analysis.

Profiling relied on immunoSEQ multiplex PCR, and the TCRdb table lists in-frame clones only, not all of them. The table shows some 340,000 clones, with 87% occurring only once. A remark on this clone: What it binds is not known.

Sequencing input: PBMCs. This TCR was sampled from a woman in her 30s in good health and CMV-seropositive.

CDR3 in amino acids: CASSFRDSANEKLFF. The CDR3 nucleotides are TGTGCCAGCAGCTTCCGGGACAGTGCTAATGAAAAACTGTTTTTT. The V and J genes are TRBV5-6 and TRBJ1-4; TRBD1 aligns across 7 bases. The CDR3 is 15 amino acids. The germline gives CDR1 SGHDT, CDR2 YYEEEE. The ends lost 2 bases at V and 3 bases at J; junction bases unmatched: 4.